The 27 T cell receptor beta chains in this list originate from one sample, sequenced in a study of vaccination effects on CD4 cells after COVID-19. These receptors' targets are unknown. Sequencing was performed with immunoSEQ multiplex PCR; in TCRdb, only in-frame clones are kept and a portion is missing. The table has 30,000 to 35,000 clones, around 73% seen once; the top ten hold around 27%. Using viral peptide pools, the ViraFEST assay grew out antigen-specific CD4+ T cells prior to sequencing. Having been cultured for about 10 days, the cells underwent CD4+ T cell isolation. Nobody among the vaccine recipients had prior SARS-CoV-2 infection (nucleocapsid antibodies were negative). The sequencing here drew on CD4+ T cells from PBMCs cultured with HCoV-OC43 spike peptides, taken before COVID-19 vaccination. Indicated subset: HCoV-OC43 spike overlapping peptide pool stimulation. These TCRs come from a human donor who received a COVID-19 vaccine.

The chain recombines TRBV19 with TRBJ1-6; perhaps TRBD1 as D (5 bases). The CDR3 runs to 13 residues. CDR1 is LNHDA, CDR2 SQIVND, per germline (reference sequence). Trimming pared 3 bases from V and 7 bases from J, leaving 7 bases between. This CDR3 is CASSMAGNSPLHF. CDR3 coding DNA: TGTGCCAGTAGTATGGCAGGGAATTCACCCCTCCACTTT.

This sequence joins TRBV5-8 and TRBJ1-1; D may be TRBD1 (5 bases). CDR1 and CDR2 (germline): SGHTS, YDEGEE. The V and J ends lost 2 bases and 1 base respectively, with 9 bases between them. This CDR3 has 14 amino acids. CDR3 loop: CASSLRDPNTEAFF. The DNA for the CDR3 is TGTGCCAGCAGCTTAAGGGACCCGAACACTGAAGCTTTCTTT.

The V and J genes are TRBV5-1 and TRBJ1-1, with D unresolved. V was trimmed by 0 bases and J by 4 bases, leaving 7 bases between them. Germline V lookup: CDR1 SGHRS, CDR2 YFSETQ. The CDR3 contains 13 residues. The DNA of the CDR3 is TGCGCCAGCAGCTTGGATGGGATCACTGAAGCTTTCTTT. Translated: CASSLDGITEAFF.

This clone was detected only once. The chain joins TRBV13 to TRBJ1-1, with 9 positions matching TRBD1. The CDR3 is 14 amino acids. Germline CDR1 is PRHDT and CDR2 is FYEKMQ (reference sequence). V was clipped by 5 bases and J by 0 bases; unmatched bases: 1. This chain's CDR3 is CASSDRGVNTEAFF. The CDR3 bases are TGTGCCAGCAGCGACAGGGGGGTGAACACTGAAGCTTTCTTT.

The chain uses TRBV6-5 and TRBJ1-2; 8 bases agree with TRBD1. The trim removed 10 bases at V and 3 bases at J, leaving 7 bases unmatched. The CDR3 is 13 amino acids. Germline V gene data show CDR1 as MNHEY and CDR2 as SVGAGI. The DNA for the CDR3 is TGTGCCACTTTGACAGGGGCCTACTATGGCTACACCTTC. This sequence encodes CATLTGAYYGYTF.

This sequence joins TRBV12-3 or TRBV12-4 and TRBJ2-2; 7 bases agree with TRBD1. Trimming took 6 bases from V and 6 from J; bases not matched to a gene: 4. This CDR3 region has 13 residues. CDR3 loop: CASRLTGPGELFF. The CDR3 DNA follows: TGTGCCAGCAGACTGACAGGGCCCGGGGAGCTGTTTTTT.

CDR3 loop: CASSLSGTRDNEQFF. CDR3 DNA: TGTGCCAGCAGTTTGTCCGGGACTAGGGACAATGAGCAGTTCTTC. The rearrangement links TRBV6-2 or TRBV6-3 to TRBJ2-1; 8 nucleotides agree with TRBD2. From germline, CDR1 is MNHEY and CDR2 SVGEGT. The CDR3 extends over 15 amino acids. V was pared by 4 bases and J by 5 bases, with 7 bases of the junction left unmatched.

The chain combines TRBV7-2 with TRBJ1-3; D call uncertain. With 1 base removed from V and 0 bases from J, the gap between germline ends came to 4 bases. The germline V gene has CDR1 SGHTA and CDR2 FQGNSA. The CDR3 is made up of 14 amino acids. The CDR3 loop reads CASSLVVSGNTIYF. The DNA for the CDR3 is TGTGCCAGCAGCTTAGTGGTCTCTGGAAACACCATATATTTT.

The chain employs TRBV10-3 and TRBJ1-1; 8 nucleotides line up with TRBD1. CDR3 length equals 14 residues. Germline CDR1 is ENHRY and CDR2 is SYGVKD. Trimming at V came to 5 bases and at J to 1 base, leaving 3 bases not matched to a gene. In DNA, the CDR3 is TGTGCCATCAGTAACGACAGGGGGAACACTGAAGCTTTCTTT. Amino acid sequence: CAISNDRGNTEAFF.

The chain combines TRBV19 with TRBJ2-1; 7 nucleotides line up with TRBD2. The V gene end was trimmed by 4 bases and the J gene end by 2 bases; junction bases not matched to a gene: 5. The CDR3 extends over 15 amino acids. The germline CDR1 and CDR2 sequences are LNHDA and SQIVND (reference sequence). CDR3 sequence: CASSTAGVTYNEQFF. CDR3 DNA sequence: TGTGCCAGTAGTACCGCGGGAGTAACCTACAATGAGCAGTTCTTC.

The V and J genes are TRBV6-5 and TRBJ2-3; D may match TRBD1 or TRBD2 (5 bases each). The V and J ends lost 6 bases and 4 bases respectively, with 14 bases between them. The CDR3 is made up of 14 amino acids. Germline CDR1 reads MNHEY; CDR2 reads SVGAGI. The CDR3 coding sequence is TGTGCCAGCAGCCCCGGGACCGCGCCAGATACGCAGTATTTT. Its protein product is CASSPGTAPDTQYF.

The chain combines TRBV24-1 with TRBJ2-1; D is unresolved. V lost 4 bases and J lost 5, with 8 bases in between. Germline CDR1 is KGHDR and CDR2 is SFDVKD. The CDR3 runs to 13 residues. The CDR3 spells CATSDPEDNEQFF. The CDR3 nucleotides read TGTGCCACCAGTGACCCCGAGGACAATGAGCAGTTCTTC.

The chain couples TRBV3-1 (or the pseudogene TRBV3-2) to TRBJ1-1, with D unclear. CDR3 length equals 15 residues. CDR1 LGHDT and CDR2 YNNKEL come from the germline V gene (reference sequence). The V gene lost 4 bases and the J gene lost 4 bases, with 16 bases spanning the gap. CDR3 DNA sequence: TGTGCCAGCAGCCCCTTTGGAGGCGAAACCACTGAAGCTTTCTTT. This sequence encodes CASSPFGGETTEAFF.

The CDR3 sequence is CASSYMGGDTEAFF. The CDR3 region has the DNA TGTGCCAGCAGTTACATGGGTGGAGACACTGAAGCTTTCTTT. The V call is TRBV6-2 or TRBV6-3, the J call TRBJ1-1, with unresolved D. The V and J ends lost 2 bases and 3 bases respectively, with 10 bases between them. Germline V gene lookup returns CDR1 MNHEY and CDR2 SVGEGT. CDR3 length: 14 amino acids.

The chain is built from TRBV4-1 and TRBJ2-1; unclear D gene. V was cut by 0 bases and J by 3 bases, with 9 bases left in between. Germline V lookup: CDR1 MGHRA, CDR2 YSYEKL. The CDR3 is 15 residues long. This chain's CDR3 is CASSQDPADYNEQFF. The CDR3, as DNA: TGCGCCAGCAGCCAAGATCCGGCGGACTACAATGAGCAGTTCTTC.

The gene calls are TRBV27 and TRBJ1-2; tentatively, D is TRBD1 (6 bases). Trimming took 2 bases from V and 9 from J, leaving 13 bases between them. Germline V gene sequence: CDR1 MNHEY, CDR2 SMNVEV (reference sequence). The CDR3 spans 13 residues. This CDR3 is CASSLQQGRRYTF. The CDR3 coding sequence is TGTGCCAGCAGTTTACAACAGGGCAGGCGCTACACCTTC.

In this sample, this clone turned up a few times. This sequence joins TRBV18 and TRBJ1-4; TRBD1 matches at 7 bases. CDR1 and CDR2 from the germline V gene are KGHSH and LQKENI. J lost 7 bases, V lost 1 base, and 6 bases had no gene match. This CDR3 is built from 15 residues. The CDR3: CASSPRQGYGEKLFF. DNA of the CDR3: TGTGCCAGCTCACCACGACAGGGATACGGTGAAAAACTGTTTTTT.

The genes are TRBV10-3 and TRBJ1-1; 7 nucleotides line up with TRBD1. Germline CDR1 is ENHRY and CDR2 is SYGVKD. Trimming took 5 bases from V and 5 from J; bases not matched to a gene: 5. The CDR3 loop spans 13 amino acids. DNA of the CDR3: TGTGCCATCAGTCCGGGACAGAAAACTGAAGCTTTCTTT. It specifies CAISPGQKTEAFF.

This rearrangement joins TRBV19 to TRBJ1-2; D not resolved. V lost 8 bases and J 4 bases, leaving 8 bases between the germline ends. Germline CDR1 is LNHDA and CDR2 is SQIVND (reference sequence). This CDR3 is 11 amino acids long. The CDR3 coding sequence is TGTGCCAGTCGGATGGTCTATGGCTACACCTTC. Translating gives CASRMVYGYTF.

V is TRBV5-6 and J is TRBJ1-5; TRBD1 matches at 11 bases. CDR1 SGHDT and CDR2 YYEEEE come from the germline V gene. V lost 0 bases and J lost 6; bases outside the gene matches: 14. The CDR3 consists of 19 residues. The CDR3 bases are TGTGCCAGCAGCTTGGGGAGTCCCCCGGGACAGGGGGGAGGTCAGCCCCAGCATTTT. This codes for CASSLGSPPGQGGGQPQHF.

V and J are TRBV28 and TRBJ1-6, with D possibly being TRBD1 (5 bases). Germline V gene data show CDR1 as MDHEN and CDR2 as SYDVKM. V lost 5 bases to trimming and J lost 7 bases, with 15 bases between them. The CDR3 runs to 15 residues. For the CDR3, the DNA is TGTGCCAGCAGTGGGGCCTCAGGGCCGAATTCACCCCTCCACTTT. Translating it yields CASSGASGPNSPLHF.

The chain links TRBV5-6 to TRBJ1-1; no clear D gene. Trimming shortened V by 0 bases and J by 4 bases, and 13 bases separated the two germline ends. The CDR3 is 15 amino acids. Germline values: CDR1 SGHDT, CDR2 YYEEEE. The CDR3, as DNA: TGTGCCAGCAGCTTGGACATGGGTATGGGCACTGAAGCTTTCTTT. It encodes CASSLDMGMGTEAFF.

The chain carries TRBV9 and TRBJ2-5, with TRBD1 matching over 10 bases. Germline V gene data show CDR1 as SGDLS and CDR2 as YYNGEE. The CDR3 totals 15 residues. J gave up 5 bases and V 0 bases, and 4 bases lay outside the gene matches. The CDR3 bases are TGTGCCAGCAGCGTAGGGACAGGGGGACGGGAGACCCAGTACTTC. Its translation is CASSVGTGGRETQYF.

The V and J genes are TRBV18 and TRBJ1-1, with D perhaps TRBD1 (5 bases). The CDR3 spans 12 residues. The V end was cut by 11 bases, the J end by 2 bases, with 12 bases between. Germline CDR1 reads KGHSH; CDR2 reads LQKENI. The CDR3 loop reads CAAGASNTEAFF. CDR3 sequence (DNA): TGTGCCGCTGGGGCATCTAACACTGAAGCTTTCTTT.

The V and J genes are TRBV4-2 and TRBJ1-2; unclear D gene. Trimming shortened V by 0 bases and J by 5 bases, and 10 bases separated the two germline ends. CDR1 is LGHNA and CDR2 is YNFKEQ in the germline V gene. The CDR3 is made up of 14 amino acids. This chain's CDR3 is CASSQDGVPYGYTF. The CDR3 nucleotides read TGTGCCAGCAGCCAAGATGGAGTCCCGTATGGCTACACCTTC.

The gene calls are TRBV2 and TRBJ1-6; D gene ambiguous. The CDR3 loop spans 14 amino acids. CDR1 is SNHLY and CDR2 is FYNNEI in the germline V gene. V gave up 6 bases and J gave up 8 bases, with 14 bases separating them. The CDR3 reads CASRRDTPHSPLHF. DNA of the CDR3: TGTGCCAGCAGGAGGGATACCCCACATTCACCCCTCCACTTT.

This rearrangement joins TRBV5-1 to TRBJ1-2; no clear D. V gave up 4 bases and J gave up 3 bases, with 13 bases separating them. Germline CDR1 reads SGHRS; CDR2 reads YFSETQ. This CDR3 comprises 14 residues. CDR3 in amino acids: CASSPEPLYYGYTF. CDR3 in DNA: TGCGCCAGCAGCCCCGAGCCATTGTACTATGGCTACACCTTC.